This TCR beta chain came from a study of PD-1 blockade in classical Hodgkin lymphoma. Indicated time point: cycle 4 day 1 (C4D1), after more than five weeks of nivolumab. Patients all relapsed after autologous stem cell transplantation, and there was variation in brentuximab vedotin exposure. Classifying best responses yielded complete response, partial response or progressive disease. V was clipped by 4 bases and J by 4 bases; unmatched bases: 6. Germline V lookup: CDR1 SGHNT, CDR2 YYREEE (reference sequence). This CDR3 has 14 residues. The repertoire was sequenced with immunoSEQ multiplex PCR; TCRdb's copy has only in-frame clones and lacks some. The sample consists of under 130,000 clones, roughly 87% of them appearing once.

The sequence came from a human donor with classical Hodgkin lymphoma. This sample comprised peripheral blood mononuclear cells (PBMCs), obtained before the fourth cycle of nivolumab. V is TRBV5-4 and J is TRBJ2-3; 7 bases align to TRBD2. The CDR3 region is CASSEGGRADTQYF. The CDR3 DNA reads as TGTGCCAGCAGCGAGGGAGGGAGGGCAGATACGCAGTATTTT.